The rows below give T cell receptor beta chains drawn from one sample of a study of response to subunit inactivated influenza vaccine. TCRdb fed the RT-PCR reads into MiXCR, producing one record per CDR3 protein. The data show 400,000 to 650,000 distinct CDR3 sequences, with 6% to 9% seen just once and around 12% held by the top ten. Material: PBMCs from blood, obtained roughly 24 months after vaccination. The receptors derive from a man aged 50 to 69 who received an inactivated influenza vaccine. The CDR3 runs from the conserved cysteine through the conserved F or W. A D gene is named only where the DNA matches it firmly. Size is stated for part of the rows, as once, few or many counts, or as a class when the clone is expanded.

DNA	CDR3	V	length	size	J	D
TGTGCCAGCAGCTTAGCTTCGGTACAGCCCCAGCATTTT	CASSLASVQPQHF	TRBV7-2	13	.	TRBJ1-5	.
TGCAGCGTTGTAGGCGGGAATGGTAATGAGCCCTTCTTC	CSVVGGNGNEPFF	TRBV29-1	13	.	TRBJ2-1	.
TGTGCCAGCTCACCACCTTCGGTCAGCACAGATACGCAGTATTTT	CASSPPSVSTDTQYF	TRBV18	15	.	TRBJ2-3	.
TGTGCCAGCAGCTTAGCCGAGCGGGGGGGTGCTCAGGAGTTCTTC	CASSLAERGGAQEFF	TRBV7-9	15	many	TRBJ2-1	TRBD2
TGCAGTGCTAGGGGCCTAGCGGGTATGCAAGAGACCCAGTACTTC	CSARGLAGMQETQYF	TRBV20-1	15	many	TRBJ2-5	TRBD2
TGTGCCAGCAGCTTGGCCGATACTCAGCCCCAGCATTTT	CASSLADTQPQHF	TRBV5-5	13	.	TRBJ1-5	.
TGTGCCAGCAGCTTAGAACTCCTCTCCTACGAGCAGTACTTC	CASSLELLSYEQYF	TRBV7-9	14	.	TRBJ2-7	.
TGCGCCAGCAGCCCTGCCGTCAATCCCACAGATACGCAGTATTTT	CASSPAVNPTDTQYF	TRBV5-1	15	many	TRBJ2-3	.
TGTGCCAGCAGTTTCCAGGGTGGACCCCAGCATTTT	CASSFQGGPQHF	TRBV27	12	.	TRBJ1-5	.
TGCGCCAGCAGCATGCTAGCGGGGGGCACAGATACGCAGTATTTT	CASSMLAGGTDTQYF	TRBV5-1	15	.	TRBJ2-3	TRBD2
TGTGCCAGCAGCTTCCGGACAGGGGAAAACAGATTTTACATGAACACTGAAGCTTTCTTT	CASSFRTGENRFYMNTEAFF	TRBV21-1	20	.	TRBJ1-1	.
TGTGCCACCAGTGAGACCGGGACAGGTTCAACCGGGGAGCTGTTTTTT	CATSETGTGSTGELFF	TRBV24-1	16	few	TRBJ2-2	TRBD1
TGCGCCAGCAGTCCAGGGACAGGGGTGACTCAGCCCCAGCATTTT	CASSPGTGVTQPQHF	TRBV5-1	15	few	TRBJ1-5	TRBD1
TGTGCCAGCAGCTTTTGGGAGCCGAACACCGGGGAGCTGTTTTTT	CASSFWEPNTGELFF	TRBV7-9	15	.	TRBJ2-2	.
TGTGCCAGCGCGGCGGCCGGGGAGCTGTTTTTT	CASAAAGELFF	TRBV10-3	11	.	TRBJ2-2	.